This TCR beta chain was identified in a study of CD8+ T cells in alopecia areata. Study-level background: Patients in the study were on tofacitinib for 6 to 18 months, then off it for 6 months.

Documented treatment: oral pan-JAK inhibitor, 5-10 mg twice daily. It was from PBMCs that CD4+ and CD8+ T cells were sorted. Reverse transcribed after extraction, RNA yielded cDNA as the sequencing template. This table comes from immunoSEQ multiplex PCR, and its TCRdb copy is limited to in-frame clones, with some not included. Of 75,000 to 100,000 clones listed, 70% to 80% are singletons. Findings and limits, study-wide: Expanded CD8+ clones among the top 100, as well as scalp clonality, were significantly decreased by tofacitinib.

CDR1 and CDR2 (germline): MNHEY, SVGAGI. CDR3 size: 14 residues. V was trimmed by 0 bases and J by 3 bases, leaving 9 bases between them. Regarding this clone: Its cognate antigen is unknown.

The source is a human donor with alopecia areata. The chain combines TRBV6-5 with TRBJ2-7; the D is unclear. The input for sequencing was CD8+ T cells sorted from blood, taken at approximately week 42, from a patient treated with tofacitinib. This chain's CDR3 is CASSYSIHGYEQYF. In DNA, the CDR3 is TGTGCCAGCAGTTACTCGATACACGGCTACGAGCAGTACTTC.